At least ten counts were recorded for the clone carrying this T cell receptor beta chain. These data are taken from a study of T-cell reconstitution after alpha-beta-depleted transplantation in children. CDR3 size: 13 residues. The junction had 5 bases not matched to a gene; V was cut back by 5 bases and J by 8 bases. Germline assignment: CDR1 SEHNR and CDR2 FQNEAQ (reference sequence). Using unique molecular identifiers, the investigators prepared the TCRbeta library. From the PCR reads, TCRdb called clonotypes with MiXCR, one entry per CDR3 protein. The sample has approximately 800,000 distinct CDR3 sequences; roughly 15% are singletons.

This receptor was obtained from a male patient between 5 and 17 years old who had a stem cell transplant for acute lymphoblastic leukemia, so the T cells may come from the graft donor. Sequencing was performed on PBMCs, mostly from graft donor cells, taken 360 days after TCRalphabeta/CD19-depleted stem cell transplant. The J gene is TRBJ1-2, the V gene TRBV7-9; 10 positions match TRBD1. CDR3 nucleotides: TGTGCCAGCAGCATGACAGGGGGCGCAGGCTACACCTTC. It specifies CASSMTGGAGYTF.